A single sample gave rise to the 30 T cell receptor beta chains below, sequenced in a study of T-cell memory formation after mild COVID-19. TCRdb independently ran MiXCR on the 5' RACE reads; one entry per CDR3 protein. The table shows roughly 110,000 distinct CDR3 sequences, with around 12% occurring only once. The sample taken for sequencing was PBMCs or a T cell subset sorted from them (not recorded which). These receptors all stem from an adult woman who had mild COVID-19 (a few samples of this study predate the infection). Cell type and time point are not known.

A few counts support this clonotype. V gene TRBV4-3 combines with J gene TRBJ2-7, with 8 bases aligning to TRBD1. V was clipped by 0 bases and J by 4 bases; unmatched bases: 5. The CDR3 contains 15 residues. Germline V lookup: CDR1 LGHNA, CDR2 YSLEER. The CDR3, as DNA: TGCGCCAGCAGCCAAGAATCAGGGGGCTTTTACGAGCAGTACTTC. Translation: CASSQESGGFYEQYF.

This clonotype occurred a few times. DNA of the CDR3: TGTGCCAGCAGCTCGGGGGGCTGGGATGAAAAACTGTTTTTT. It encodes CASSSGGWDEKLFF. The chain employs TRBV9 and TRBJ1-4; possible D gene TRBD1, 6 bases. V was clipped by 4 bases and J by 6 bases, with 13 bases between them. CDR3 length equals 14 residues. Germline CDR1 SGDLS, CDR2 YYNGEE.

This clonotype occurred a few times. The genes are TRBV7-2 and TRBJ2-2, with 9 positions matching TRBD2. CDR1 SGHTA and CDR2 FQGNSA come from the germline V gene. J gave up 3 bases and V 4 bases, and 9 bases lay outside the gene matches. There are 17 residues in the CDR3. Written as DNA, the CDR3 is TGTGCCAGCAGCTCAACCGCGGGGGGGATTTACACCGGGGAGCTGTTTTTT. It yields the protein CASSSTAGGIYTGELFF.

The V call is TRBV7-6, the J call TRBJ1-1, with unresolved D. This CDR3 is built from 12 residues. From germline, CDR1 is SGHVS and CDR2 FNYEAQ. Between the trimmed V and J ends, which lost 5 bases and 4 bases, there was a span of 8 bases. The CDR3 reads CASSPVSTEAFF. The CDR3 coding sequence is TGTGCCAGCAGCCCCGTCTCCACTGAAGCTTTCTTT.

This clonotype came up a few times. V gene TRBV7-9 combines with J gene TRBJ1-1; TRBD1 might be the D (6 bases). The CDR3 runs to 14 residues. Trimming left V 4 bases short and J 4 bases short, with 13 bases between. Germline lookup yields CDR1 SEHNR and CDR2 FQNEAQ (reference sequence). CDR3 region: CASSSPGVGTEAFF. The CDR3 DNA follows: TGTGCCAGCAGCTCCCCAGGGGTAGGCACTGAAGCTTTCTTT.

This clonotype occurred many times. The chain has TRBV5-1 and TRBJ2-1; D might be TRBD2 (6 bases). Germline V lookup: CDR1 SGHRS, CDR2 YFSETQ. Trimming left V 1 base short and J 4 bases short, with 18 bases between. This CDR3 is built from 17 residues. CDR3 protein: CASSLRGANPPYNEQFF. CDR3 DNA: TGCGCCAGCAGCTTGCGCGGGGCCAATCCTCCGTACAATGAGCAGTTCTTC.

This clonotype was recorded a few times. This CDR3 is CARVRLGQYF. The CDR3 DNA reads TGTGCCAGAGTCAGACTAGGGCAGTACTTC. This rearrangement joins TRBV14 to TRBJ2-7, with a tentative D call TRBD2 (6 bases). V gave up 9 bases and J gave up 9 bases, with 12 bases separating them. The CDR3 spans 10 residues. From germline, CDR1 is SGHDN and CDR2 FVKESK.

The V and J genes are TRBV14 and TRBJ2-1, with TRBD2 identical over 8 bases. Germline values: CDR1 SGHDN, CDR2 FVKESK. This CDR3 comprises 16 residues. V gave up 2 bases and J gave up 4 bases; unmatched junction bases: 7. CDR3 sequence reads: CASSQIAGRPYNEQFF. CDR3 DNA sequence: TGTGCCAGCAGCCAAATAGCGGGACGCCCATACAATGAGCAGTTCTTC.

This chain connects TRBV24-1 to TRBJ2-2, with 8 positions matching TRBD2. Germline CDR1 is KGHDR and CDR2 is SFDVKD. This CDR3 has 23 residues. The V gene end was trimmed by 2 bases and the J gene end by 5 bases; junction bases not matched to a gene: 27. CDR3 nucleotide sequence: TGTGCCACCAGTGATTCAGAAACCTTCCTACCCCATAGCGGGATCCTCCGGACCGGGGAGCTGTTTTTT. Protein: CATSDSETFLPHSGILRTGELFF.

The gene calls are TRBV10-3 and TRBJ2-3; 7 bases agree with TRBD1. The V and J ends lost 4 bases and 4 bases, in that order; junction bases with no gene match: 5. Germline V CDR1 and CDR2: ENHRY, SYGVKD. This CDR3 is built from 14 residues. In DNA form, the CDR3 reads TGTGCCATCAGTGGAAAGGGGGCCCCAGATACGCAGTATTTT. It translates to CAISGKGAPDTQYF.

The table lists this clonotype with a few counts. The genes are TRBV3-1 and TRBJ2-7; a possible D gene is TRBD1 (6 bases). Trimming cost V 5 bases and J 1 base, with 12 bases left between them. The germline V gene has CDR1 LGHDT and CDR2 YNNKEL (reference sequence). This CDR3 is 14 amino acids long. The CDR3 protein is CASSSYRVSYEQYF. The CDR3 DNA sequence: TGTGCCAGCAGCTCGTACAGGGTATCCTACGAGCAGTACTTC.

This clonotype was seen ten or more times. DNA for the CDR3: TGCAGCGTTGTGGGGGGCACCTACGAGCAGTACTTC. It translates to CSVVGGTYEQYF. The chain has TRBV29-1 and TRBJ2-7, with D perhaps TRBD1 or TRBD2 (6 bases each). This CDR3 comprises 12 residues. Trimming left V 4 bases short and J 2 bases short, with 9 bases between. Germline V gives CDR1 SQVTM, CDR2 ANQGSEA.

The V gene is TRBV29-1, the J gene TRBJ2-6, with D tentatively TRBD1 (5 bases). Trimming cost V 2 bases and J 4 bases, with 9 bases left between them. CDR3 length: 14 residues. Germline CDR1 SQVTM, CDR2 ANQGSEA. The CDR3 DNA reads as TGCAGCGTTGAATGGGGCTCCGGGGCCAACGTCCTGACTTTC. Translation: CSVEWGSGANVLTF.

This clonotype was seen a handful of times. This chain links TRBV30 with TRBJ2-1; D is unclear. Germline CDR1 and CDR2: GTSNPN and SVGIG (reference sequence). The CDR3 covers 13 residues. V gave up 5 bases and J gave up 2 bases, with 10 bases separating them. CDR3 nucleotides: TGTGCCTGGTTCCCACTAACCTACAATGAGCAGTTCTTC. This encodes CAWFPLTYNEQFF.

Regarding this clonotype: Germline is not matched at one junction end, which may reflect a read error. The genes are TRBV12-3 or TRBV12-4 and TRBJ2-2, with 13 nucleotides matching TRBD2. The CDR3 length is 18 residues. The CDR3 DNA follows: TGTGCCAGCACTTTACGTGGACTAGCGGGGGAAGTCTCCGGGGAGCTGTTTTTT. This codes for CASTLRGLAGEVSGELFF.

This clonotype has more than one count but fewer than ten. This sequence joins TRBV10-2 and TRBJ2-5, with D unclear. V lost 6 bases and J lost 3, with 23 bases in between. The germline V gene encodes CDR1 WSHSY and CDR2 SAAADI. There are 17 residues in the CDR3. Here the CDR3 reads CASSPSWVASSKETQYF. The CDR3 DNA follows: TGCGCCAGCAGCCCTTCGTGGGTGGCGTCATCAAAAGAGACCCAGTACTTC.

This clonotype was observed a handful of times. The chain recombines TRBV25-1 with TRBJ2-3, with a tentative D call TRBD2 (5 bases). Germline V gene sequence: CDR1 MGHDK, CDR2 SYGVNS. This CDR3 contains 16 residues. Deletions cut 1 base from V and 2 bases from J, with 13 bases between. CDR3 residues: CASSESGSSYTDTQYF. As DNA, the CDR3 is TGTGCCAGCAGTGAATCGGGAAGCAGCTACACAGATACGCAGTATTTT.

The chain is built from TRBV6-2 or TRBV6-3 and TRBJ2-7; the D gene is possibly TRBD1 (5 bases). The CDR3 loop spans 16 amino acids. Between the trimmed V and J ends, which lost 0 bases and 0 bases, there was a span of 12 bases. CDR1 is MNHEY, CDR2 SVGEGT, per germline. CDR3: CASSYSLDKSSYEQYF. The CDR3 nucleotides are TGTGCCAGCAGTTACTCGCTGGACAAAAGCTCCTACGAGCAGTACTTC.

V is TRBV20-1 and J is TRBJ1-1; D unclear. This CDR3 is built from 13 residues. Trimming cost V 4 bases and J 0 bases, with 9 bases left between them. The germline V gene encodes CDR1 DFQATT and CDR2 SNEGSKA (reference sequence). CDR3 amino acids: CSATDRVNTEAFF. The CDR3 nucleotides are TGCAGTGCTACCGATAGGGTGAACACTGAAGCTTTCTTT.

The chain has TRBV23-1 and TRBJ1-5, with D unresolved. TRBV23-1 counts as an open reading frame of uncertain function. Trimming removed 7 bases at V and 2 bases at J, with 9 bases between. The CDR3 extends over 13 amino acids. The CDR3 nucleotides are TGCGCCAGCACCACTATGGGCAATCAGCCCCAGCATTTT. This sequence encodes CASTTMGNQPQHF.

There are a few counts of this clonotype. The chain combines TRBV4-3 with TRBJ2-7; 7 bases map to TRBD1. Germline V gene data show CDR1 as LGHNA and CDR2 as YSLEER. V lost 1 base, J lost 0 bases, and 15 bases stayed unmatched. CDR3 length: 19 amino acids. The chain's CDR3 is CASSQVFQQGITSSYEQYF. CDR3 bases: TGCGCCAGCAGCCAAGTGTTTCAACAGGGGATCACTAGCTCCTACGAGCAGTACTTC.

The rearrangement links TRBV18 to TRBJ2-5; 7 nucleotides align to TRBD2. CDR1 and CDR2 (germline): KGHSH, LQKENI. The CDR3 totals 14 residues. After removal of 7 bases from V and 3 bases from J, the junction contained 8 bases not matched to a gene. The CDR3: CASFSGGGEETQYF. The CDR3, as DNA: TGTGCCAGCTTCTCCGGGGGAGGGGAAGAGACCCAGTACTTC. Combining the CDR3 with reference TRBV18 and TRBJ2-5 gives the whole variable domain NAGVMQNPRHLVRRRGQEARLRCSPMKGHSHVYWYRQLPEEGLKFMVYLQKENIIDESGMPKERFSAEFPKEGPSILRIQQVVRGDSAAYFCASFSGGGEETQYFGPGTRLLVL.

This clonotype has only a few counts. This chain connects TRBV4-1 to TRBJ2-7; no clear D. V shed 3 bases and J shed 5 bases, with 17 bases lying between them. In germline, CDR1 is MGHRA, CDR2 YSYEKL. CDR3 length: 15 residues. The DNA for the CDR3 is TGCGCCAGCAGCCAGATCGCGGTGTCAGTGAACGAGCAGTACTTC. It is translated as CASSQIAVSVNEQYF.

The rearrangement links TRBV20-1 to TRBJ1-5, with TRBD1 as a possible D gene (5 bases). CDR1 and CDR2 from the germline V gene are DFQATT and SNEGSKA (reference sequence). The CDR3 totals 14 residues. With 3 bases removed from V and 7 bases from J, the gap between germline ends came to 16 bases. In DNA form, the CDR3 reads TGCAGTGCTAGGGGGGGTTCTCGGGGGCAGCCCCAGCATTTT. Its translation is CSARGGSRGQPQHF.

This clonotype was seen ten or more times. The rearrangement joins TRBV7-9 to TRBJ2-1, with 7 nucleotides matching TRBD1. The CDR3 runs 16 residues. Germline V gene lookup returns CDR1 SEHNR and CDR2 FQNEAQ (reference sequence). The trim removed 5 bases at V and 7 bases at J, leaving 14 bases unmatched. The CDR3 is CASSVMGQLLQNEQFF. CDR3 nucleotide sequence: TGTGCCAGCAGCGTTATGGGACAGCTACTCCAGAATGAGCAGTTCTTC.

A few counts support this clonotype. CDR3 DNA: TGTGCCAGCAGCCCCTCGGGACTGACTTACGAGCAGTACTTC. Its protein product is CASSPSGLTYEQYF. The V gene is TRBV9, the J gene TRBJ2-7; perhaps TRBD2 as D (6 bases). There are 14 residues in the CDR3. V was pared by 4 bases and J by 4 bases, with 15 bases between. CDR1 and CDR2 (germline): SGDLS, YYNGEE. Drawing the rest from reference TRBV9 and TRBJ2-7, the complete variable domain is DSGVTQTPKHLITATGQRVTLRCSPRSGDLSVYWYQQSLDQGLQFLIQYYNGEERAKGNILERFSAQQFPDLHSELNLSSLELGDSALYFCASSPSGLTYEQYFGPGTRLTVT.

The chain has TRBV27 and TRBJ2-5, with 10 bases aligning to TRBD1. This CDR3 contains 15 residues. Germline V CDR1 and CDR2: MNHEY, SMNVEV (reference sequence). With V trimmed by 7 bases and J by 5 bases, 10 bases remained unmatched. The CDR3 DNA reads as TGTGCCAGCACATACCGGGACAGGGGATTTGAGACCCAGTACTTC. Its translation is CASTYRDRGFETQYF.

This clonotype was detected ten times or more. This sequence joins TRBV19 and TRBJ2-1, with D tentatively TRBD1 or TRBD2 (5 bases each). Looked up from germline, CDR1 is LNHDA and CDR2 is SQIVND (reference sequence). The CDR3 has 14 amino acids. V gave up 3 bases and J gave up 4 bases, with 10 bases separating them. CDR3 nucleotide sequence: TGTGCCAGTAGTATTGGGGGAGATTACAATGAGCAGTTCTTC. This translates into CASSIGGDYNEQFF.

This clonotype was recorded a few times. The chain recombines TRBV20-1 with TRBJ2-7; 8 nucleotides agree with TRBD2. Germline CDR1 is DFQATT and CDR2 is SNEGSKA (reference sequence). CDR3 size: 13 residues. V dropped 3 bases and J dropped 2; count of bases not matched to a gene: 3. The chain's CDR3 is CSARAGLAYEQYF. The CDR3 DNA follows: TGCAGTGCTAGGGCGGGACTAGCCTACGAGCAGTACTTC.

This clonotype turned up a few times. The chain links TRBV2 to TRBJ2-1; D may be TRBD1 (5 bases). Germline V gene sequence: CDR1 SNHLY, CDR2 FYNNEI. This CDR3 is built from 16 residues. Trimming took off 0 bases at V and 4 bases at J, with 13 bases between the two ends. The DNA for the CDR3 is TGTGCCAGCAGTGAAGCCGGCAGGGCCCTGTACAATGAGCAGTTCTTC. Protein sequence: CASSEAGRALYNEQFF.